This TCR beta chain originates from a study of cytomegalovirus exposure and HLA in healthy donors. Points from the study as a whole: HLA allele associations emerged for about 16,000 TCR beta sequences in a later analysis, at 0.05 false discovery rate. Many donors carried some public TCRs, although rarity characterized most TCR sequences. A later look showed TCR association rates differing by HLA locus, highest for DRB1 and lowest for HLA-C.

A multiplex PCR was run with 60 Vbeta primers and 13 Jbeta primers. Here immunoSEQ multiplex PCR was the method, and the copy in TCRdb shows in-frame clones only, minus some. The table lists 40,000 to 55,000 clones, over 60% of them singletons, with 8.1% in the top ten. On this clone itself: The antigen is not known.

The sample was PBMCs. The sequence came from a man under 40 in good health and CMV-seropositive.

Written as DNA, the CDR3 is TGTGCCAGCAGTTCCGCAGGGGGACAGGGGTCCTACGAGCAGTACTTC. The encoded protein is CASSSAGGQGSYEQYF. The chain combines TRBV6-5 with TRBJ2-7, with TRBD1 matching 10 bases. From germline, CDR1 is MNHEY and CDR2 SVGAGI. This CDR3 region has 16 residues. V gave up 4 bases and J gave up 1 base; unmatched junction bases: 7.